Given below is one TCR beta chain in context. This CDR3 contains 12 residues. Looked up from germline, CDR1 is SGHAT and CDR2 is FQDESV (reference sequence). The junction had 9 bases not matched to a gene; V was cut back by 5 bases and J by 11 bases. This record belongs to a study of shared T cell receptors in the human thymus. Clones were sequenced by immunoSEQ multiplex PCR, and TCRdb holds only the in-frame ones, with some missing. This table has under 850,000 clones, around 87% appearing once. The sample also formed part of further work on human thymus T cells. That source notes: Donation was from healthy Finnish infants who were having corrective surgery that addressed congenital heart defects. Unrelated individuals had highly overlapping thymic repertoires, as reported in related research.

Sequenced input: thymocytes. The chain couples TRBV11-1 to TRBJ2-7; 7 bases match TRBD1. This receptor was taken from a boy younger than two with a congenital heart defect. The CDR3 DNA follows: TGTGCCAGCAGCCCCCACAGGGGATTGGAGTACTTC. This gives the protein CASSPHRGLEYF.